These T cell receptor beta chains were read from a single sample in a study of cytomegalovirus exposure and HLA in healthy donors. The table came from immunoSEQ multiplex PCR; TCRdb's copy has only in-frame clones and leaves some out. This sample has 200,000 or so clones, with roughly 88% found just once. Sequencing was carried out using PBMCs. These receptors were obtained from a boy aged 2 to 9 in good health and CMV-seronegative. Both conserved end residues are part of each CDR3. D genes are given only for firm matches. Expanded clones get a size class; other rows say once, few or many, or leave the size out.

J gene,D gene,V gene,clone size,CDR3 protein,CDR3 DNA
TRBJ2-2,TRBD2,TRBV4-1,NA,CASSRGLAGVISGELFF,TGCGCCAGCAGCCGGGGACTAGCGGGAGTAATTTCCGGGGAGCTGTTTTTT
TRBJ1-4,NA,TRBV19,NA,CASTHRWIEGATNEKLFF,TGTGCCAGTACCCACAGATGGATTGAGGGCGCAACTAATGAAAAACTGTTTTTT
TRBJ2-5,TRBD2,TRBV30,NA,CAWTGGTRGETQYF,TGTGCCTGGACCGGTGGGACTAGGGGAGAGACCCAGTACTTC
TRBJ2-2,TRBD2,TRBV7-6,NA,CASSHGTSGGARTGELFF,TGTGCCAGCAGCCACGGGACTAGCGGGGGGGCTAGGACCGGGGAGCTGTTTTTT
TRBJ2-5,TRBD2,TRBV18,NA,CASSPPSGGYQETQYF,TGTGCCAGCTCACCACCTAGCGGGGGGTACCAAGAGACCCAGTACTTC
TRBJ2-7,TRBD2,TRBV7-8,NA,CASSLAGGSEQYF,TGTGCCAGCAGTTTAGCGGGAGGGAGCGAGCAGTACTTC
TRBJ1-2,TRBD1,TRBV27,NA,CASSSNGAQGPLYGYTF,TGTGCCAGCAGTTCTAACGGAGCACAGGGGCCCCTCTATGGCTACACCTTC
TRBJ2-7,NA,TRBV11-2,NA,CASSLGHPYEQYF,TGTGCCAGCAGCTTAGGACATCCTTACGAGCAGTACTTC
TRBJ1-6,NA,TRBV6-1,NA,CASSATGKSGSPLHF,TGTGCCAGCAGTGCAACAGGGAAATCTGGTTCACCCCTCCACTTT
TRBJ1-2,NA,TRBV15,NA,CATSRDRTILYGYTF,TGTGCCACCAGCAGAGATCGTACAATCCTCTATGGCTACACCTTC
TRBJ1-4,NA,TRBV29-1,NA,CSALTGLNEKLFF,TGCAGCGCTCTGACAGGATTGAATGAAAAACTGTTTTTT
TRBJ1-2,TRBD1,TRBV5-4,NA,CASSPEGQGGGYTF,TGTGCCAGCAGCCCGGAGGGACAGGGGGGCGGCTACACCTTC
TRBJ2-5,TRBD2,TRBV5-1,NA,CASSSRLAGAQETQYF,TGCGCCAGCAGCTCCCGACTAGCGGGGGCACAAGAGACCCAGTACTTC
TRBJ1-5,TRBD1,TRBV19,NA,CASSGVTGGNQPQHF,TGTGCCAGTAGTGGGGTGACAGGGGGAAATCAGCCCCAGCATTTT
TRBJ2-3,TRBD2,TRBV7-9,NA,CASSQAGVGTDTQYF,TGTGCCAGCAGCCAAGCGGGAGTGGGCACAGATACGCAGTATTTT
TRBJ1-1,NA,TRBV5-6,few,CASSFPPGTMIAEAFF,TGTGCCAGCAGCTTTCCCCCCGGGACAATGATCGCTGAAGCTTTCTTT
TRBJ1-1,NA,TRBV19,few,CASSIAVNTEAFF,TGTGCCAGTAGTATAGCAGTGAACACTGAAGCTTTCTTT
TRBJ1-1,TRBD1,TRBV9,NA,CASSGTTGSNTEAFF,TGTGCCAGCAGCGGGACGACAGGGTCGAACACTGAAGCTTTCTTT
TRBJ1-2,NA,TRBV30,NA,CAWSRQGDGYTF,TGTGCCTGGAGTCGTCAGGGCGATGGCTACACCTTC
TRBJ2-1,NA,TRBV19,NA,CASSIGGALRNEQFF,TGTGCCAGTAGTATTGGGGGGGCCCTCCGCAATGAGCAGTTCTTC
TRBJ2-3,TRBD2,TRBV18,NA,CASSPTGTAGADTQYF,TGTGCCAGCTCACCAACCGGGACGGCGGGGGCAGATACGCAGTATTTT
TRBJ2-1,TRBD1,TRBV5-1,NA,CASRQGGNEQFF,TGCGCCAGCCGACAGGGGGGCAATGAGCAGTTCTTC
TRBJ1-4,NA,TRBV2,NA,CASSVQGSTNEKLFF,TGTGCCAGCAGTGTTCAGGGATCAACTAATGAAAAACTGTTTTTT
TRBJ2-6,NA,TRBV7-2,NA,CASSPTAGQAGSGANVLTF,TGTGCCAGCAGCCCCACTGCGGGCCAGGCCGGCTCTGGGGCCAACGTCCTGACTTTC
TRBJ2-6,NA,TRBV6-5,NA,CASSIGVSGANVLTF,TGTGCCAGCAGTATAGGGGTTTCTGGGGCCAACGTCCTGACTTTC
TRBJ2-7,TRBD2,TRBV4-1,NA,CASSQGTSGYEQYF,TGCGCCAGCAGCCAAGGGACTAGCGGCTACGAGCAGTACTTC
TRBJ1-1,NA,TRBV6-6,few,CASILRGFGTEAFF,TGTGCCAGCATTTTACGGGGGTTCGGCACTGAAGCTTTCTTT
TRBJ2-3,TRBD2,TRBV30,NA,CAWSVLAGVADTQYF,TGTGCCTGGAGTGTCCTAGCGGGAGTAGCAGATACGCAGTATTTT
TRBJ1-5,NA,TRBV10-2,NA,CASSRTVYSNQPQHF,TGCGCCAGCAGTCGGACAGTCTATAGCAATCAGCCCCAGCATTTT
TRBJ1-5,TRBD1,TRBV30,NA,CAWSVKGASNQPQHF,TGTGCCTGGAGTGTAAAGGGGGCAAGCAATCAGCCCCAGCATTTT
TRBJ1-2,NA,TRBV20-1,once,CSARESYGYTF,TGCAGTGCCCGCGAGTCTTATGGCTACACCTTC
TRBJ1-5,TRBD1,TRBV28,NA,CAEQGQGYNQPQHF,TGTGCCGAGCAGGGACAGGGATACAATCAGCCCCAGCATTTT
TRBJ2-7,NA,TRBV5-6,NA,CASSFRNRAYEQYF,TGTGCCAGCAGCTTTAGGAACAGGGCCTACGAGCAGTACTTC
TRBJ2-2,NA,TRBV10-3,NA,CAISERGGTGELFF,TGTGCCATCAGTGAGAGGGGTGGCACCGGGGAGCTGTTTTTT
TRBJ1-5,TRBD1,TRBV27,once,CASSLGGGPQPQHF,TGTGCCAGCAGTTTAGGAGGGGGCCCTCAGCCCCAGCATTTT
TRBJ1-2,TRBD1,TRBV10-3,NA,CAIRDRESSGYTF,TGTGCCATCCGGGACAGGGAGAGTAGTGGCTACACCTTC
TRBJ2-5,TRBD1,TRBV18,NA,CASQQGEPGFGETQYF,TGTGCCAGTCAGCAGGGGGAGCCTGGGTTCGGAGAGACCCAGTACTTC
TRBJ2-7,NA,TRBV15,once,CATSRASYEQYF,TGTGCCACCAGCAGGGCTAGCTACGAGCAGTACTTC
TRBJ2-3,TRBD2,TRBV2,NA,CASSGTSGGRDTQYF,TGTGCCAGCAGTGGGACTAGCGGCGGACGAGATACGCAGTATTTT
TRBJ2-7,TRBD1,TRBV4-2,once,CASSQGDRGPYEQYF,TGTGCCAGCAGCCAAGGTGACAGGGGCCCCTACGAGCAGTACTTC
TRBJ1-2,TRBD1,TRBV5-5,NA,CASSSTRQGAPGYTF,TGTGCCAGCAGCTCGACCCGACAGGGGGCGCCCGGCTACACCTTC
TRBJ2-7,TRBD2,TRBV11-2,NA,CASSSIGSSGSDEQYF,TGTGCCAGCAGCTCAATAGGTTCTAGCGGGAGCGACGAGCAGTACTTC
TRBJ2-7,TRBD1,TRBV6-1,NA,CAGSGGSSSYEQYF,TGTGCCGGCTCAGGGGGCTCGAGCTCCTACGAGCAGTACTTC
TRBJ1-6,TRBD1,TRBV6-1,few,CASSATGGVSPLHF,TGTGCCAGCAGTGCGACAGGGGGTGTTTCACCCCTCCACTTT
TRBJ1-1,NA,TRBV19,NA,CASCGTPNTEAFF,TGTGCCAGTTGTGGGACACCAAACACTGAAGCTTTCTTT
TRBJ1-1,NA,TRBV12-5,NA,CASGPRGTEAFF,TGTGCTAGTGGACCGAGAGGCACTGAAGCTTTCTTT
TRBJ2-7,TRBD2,TRBV6-1,NA,CASSEREIDEQYF,TGTGCCAGCAGTGAGCGGGAGATCGACGAGCAGTACTTC
TRBJ2-7,TRBD1,TRBV5-6,NA,CASSEGTGGETYEQYF,TGTGCCAGCAGCGAAGGGACAGGGGGCGAGACCTACGAGCAGTACTTC
TRBJ1-4,TRBD1,TRBV5-1,few,CASRSTGQSNEKLFF,TGCGCCAGCCGTTCGACGGGACAGAGTAATGAAAAACTGTTTTTT
TRBJ2-1,NA,TRBV7-9,NA,CASSLGQGNEQFF,TGTGCCAGCAGCTTGGGGCAGGGGAATGAGCAGTTCTTC